These 17 T cell receptor beta chains originate from one sample sequenced in a study of type 1 regulatory T cells. These receptors are not linked to any known antigen. Each CDR3 protein gets one entry after TCRdb re-called the reads with MiXCR. The table includes 60,000 to 70,000 distinct CDR3 sequences, roughly 49% detected once. The source material was cultured non-Tr1 T cells, either the whole culture or a sorted T cell fraction (not recorded which). Every receptor here comes from a human donor in good health.

V usage is TRBV20-1 and J usage is TRBJ1-1; D remains unclear. The V gene's germline CDR1 is DFQATT and CDR2 SNEGSKA (reference sequence). V dropped 1 base and J dropped 0 bases, with 9 bases sitting between them. The CDR3 length is 14 residues. CDR3 sequence: CSARGGSLNTEAFF. CDR3 bases: TGCAGTGCTAGAGGTGGCAGCTTGAACACTGAAGCTTTCTTT.

V usage is TRBV11-2 and J usage is TRBJ2-4; D not certain. Germline V gene sequence: CDR1 SGHAT, CDR2 FQNNGV. The CDR3 has 16 residues. Trimming took off 5 bases at V and 0 bases at J, with 14 bases between the two ends. As DNA, the CDR3 is TGTGCCAGCAGCCCGGCTATAACCCTAGCCAAAAACATTCAGTACTTC. Residues: CASSPAITLAKNIQYF. Based on the CDR3 plus reference TRBV11-2 and TRBJ2-4, the full variable domain is EAGVAQSPRYKIIEKRQSVAFWCNPISGHATLYWYQQILGQGPKLLIQFQNNGVVDDSQLPKDRFSAERLKGVDSTLKIQPAKLEDSAVYLCASSPAITLAKNIQYFGAGTRLSVL.

This rearrangement joins TRBV6-2 or TRBV6-3 to TRBJ2-5; TRBD2 matches 8 bases. The V gene's germline CDR1 is MNHEY and CDR2 SVGEGT. CDR3 length: 13 amino acids. Trimming removed 7 bases from V and 4 bases from J; junction bases left unmatched: 5. In nucleotides, the CDR3 is TGTGCCAGCATCCGGGGGGGCCGAGAGACCCAGTACTTC. Residues: CASIRGGRETQYF.

The chain employs TRBV5-1 and TRBJ2-6; 7 bases are a match to TRBD1. Trimming at V came to 2 bases and at J to 4 bases, leaving 3 bases not matched to a gene. The CDR3 length is 15 residues. Germline V gene data show CDR1 as SGHRS and CDR2 as YFSETQ. CDR3 protein: CASSLRQGGANVLTF. In DNA, the CDR3 is TGCGCCAGCAGCTTACGACAGGGAGGGGCCAACGTCCTGACTTTC.

CDR3 loop: CASSVFDNYGYTF. Here the CDR3 DNA reads TGTGCCAGCAGCGTTTTTGATAACTATGGCTACACCTTC. The rearrangement joins TRBV5-6 to TRBJ1-2; no definite D call. The ends were cut back, 4 bases at V and 1 base at J, with 8 bases in the middle. CDR1 is SGHDT and CDR2 is YYEEEE in the germline V gene. This CDR3 spans 13 amino acids. The variable domain in full, completed from reference TRBV5-6 and TRBJ1-2, reads DAGVTQSPTHLIKTRGQQVTLRCSPKSGHDTVSWYQQALGQGPQFIFQYYEEEERQRGNFPDRFSGHQFPNYSSELNVNALLLGDSALYLCASSVFDNYGYTFGSGTRLTVV.

This clonotype was detected only a few times. The V call is TRBV5-6, the J call TRBJ1-4; D is unresolved. Germline values: CDR1 SGHDT, CDR2 YYEEEE. V was shortened by 5 bases and J by 4 bases, with 12 bases between the two germline ends. The CDR3 runs 14 residues. CDR3 sequence: CASSAAVINEKLFF. DNA for the CDR3: TGTGCCAGCAGTGCCGCGGTAATTAATGAAAAACTGTTTTTT.

Only a few counts were recorded for this clonotype. V gene TRBV27 combines with J gene TRBJ2-2; D is perhaps TRBD2 (5 bases). The CDR3 is 14 amino acids. The V gene lost 5 bases and the J gene lost 6 bases, with 13 bases spanning the gap. From germline, CDR1 is MNHEY and CDR2 SMNVEV (reference sequence). CDR3 nucleotides: TGTGCCAGCAGTAGACTACTTGGCCCCGGGGAGCTGTTTTTT. It encodes CASSRLLGPGELFF.

Concerning this clonotype itself: Since a much larger clone is just one base distant, this may be a read error. The genes are TRBV7-2 and TRBJ2-5; TRBD2 matches at 11 bases. Germline V gene data show CDR1 as SGHTA and CDR2 as FQGNSA. This CDR3 is built from 14 residues. CDR3 residues: CANSSGLAGETQYF. The CDR3 DNA is TGTGCCAACAGCTCCGGACTAGCGGGAGAGACCCAGTACTTC.

The chain carries TRBV7-8 and TRBJ1-5; 7 bases are shared with TRBD1. The junction had 8 bases not matched to a gene; V was cut back by 5 bases and J by 4 bases. Germline CDR1 and CDR2: SGHVS and FQNEAQ. The CDR3 is made up of 15 amino acids. The CDR3 nucleotides are TGTGCCAGCAGCCCAGGGGGGAAGGGGAATCAGCCCCAGCATTTT. It translates to CASSPGGKGNQPQHF. The whole variable domain, remainder taken from reference TRBV7-8 and TRBJ1-5, is GAGVSQSPRYKVAKRGQDVALRCDPISGHVSLFWYQQALGQGPEFLTYFQNEAQLDKSGLPSDRFFAERPEGSVSTLKIQRTQQEDSAVYLCASSPGGKGNQPQHFGDGTRLSIL.

The rearrangement joins TRBV3-1 to TRBJ1-1; the match to TRBD1 covers 8 bases. V shed 4 bases and J 4 bases; nucleotides not matched to a gene: 11. This CDR3 is 16 amino acids long. CDR1 and CDR2 (germline): LGHDT, YNNKEL (reference sequence). CDR3 in amino acids: CASSPYLDRAGTEAFF. The CDR3 nucleotides are TGTGCCAGCAGCCCCTATTTGGACAGGGCCGGCACTGAAGCTTTCTTT.

This clonotype was counted only a few times. The V and J genes are TRBV3-1 and TRBJ2-2; D could derive from TRBD1 or TRBD2 (5 bases each). This CDR3 spans 14 amino acids. V was pared by 0 bases and J by 4 bases, with 6 bases between. The germline V gene has CDR1 LGHDT and CDR2 YNNKEL (reference sequence). The CDR3, as DNA: TGTGCCAGCAGCCAAGAGGGGACCACCGGGGAGCTGTTTTTT. It encodes CASSQEGTTGELFF.

This clonotype was detected a few times. CDR3 sequence (DNA): TGCGCCAGCAAAGGTCCTGTGACCGGGGAGCTGTTTTTT. Protein product: CASKGPVTGELFF. This chain uses TRBV4-1 with TRBJ2-2; D not resolved. Trimming pared 7 bases from V and 5 bases from J, leaving 11 bases between. The CDR3 covers 13 residues. The germline V gene encodes CDR1 MGHRA and CDR2 YSYEKL.

This rearrangement joins TRBV20-1 to TRBJ2-1, with TRBD2 as a possible D gene (6 bases). The V gene's germline CDR1 is DFQATT and CDR2 SNEGSKA (reference sequence). V shed 3 bases and J shed 7 bases, with 19 bases lying between them. The length of the CDR3 is 15 residues. CDR3 protein: CSARPASVGLNEQFF. As DNA, the CDR3 is TGCAGTGCTAGGCCGGCTAGCGTGGGTTTAAATGAGCAGTTCTTC.

The chain joins TRBV3-1 to TRBJ2-2, with 10 nucleotides matching TRBD1. The germline V gene has CDR1 LGHDT and CDR2 YNNKEL (reference sequence). J was trimmed by 5 bases and V by 0 bases; bases with no gene match: 6. This CDR3 is built from 17 residues. As DNA, the CDR3 is TGTGCCAGCAGCCAAGATCGGACAGGGGGTTTTACCGGGGAGCTGTTTTTT. It translates to CASSQDRTGGFTGELFF.

The rearrangement joins TRBV28 to TRBJ1-5; TRBD1 is a possible D gene (6 bases). Trimming shortened V by 5 bases and J by 0 bases, and 14 bases separated the two germline ends. The germline V gene encodes CDR1 MDHEN and CDR2 SYDVKM. This CDR3 has 16 residues. The CDR3 loop is CASSEGTLYSNQPQHF. CDR3 in DNA: TGTGCCAGCAGTGAGGGGACACTTTATAGCAATCAGCCCCAGCATTTT.

This chain joins TRBV5-1 and TRBJ2-7; 8 bases are a match to TRBD1. The CDR3 has 15 amino acids. V lost 5 bases and J lost 3; bases outside the gene matches: 10. Germline-derived CDR1 and CDR2 are SGHRS and YFSETQ. The CDR3 sequence: CASRSAGTGFYEQYF. The CDR3 DNA follows: TGCGCCAGCAGATCCGCCGGGACAGGATTCTACGAGCAGTACTTC.

The J gene is TRBJ2-7, the V gene TRBV15; 7 nucleotides agree with TRBD1. The CDR3 contains 15 residues. CDR1 and CDR2 (germline): LNHNV, YYDKDF (reference sequence). J was trimmed by 2 bases and V by 3 bases; bases with no gene match: 7. The CDR3 DNA is TGTGCCACCAGCAGGACAGGGCACGGTCCCTACGAGCAGTACTTC. This codes for CATSRTGHGPYEQYF.